Below, 15 T cell receptor beta chains from the same sample are listed, as sequenced in a study of T cell responses to AZD1222 COVID-19 vaccine. The data were produced by immunoSEQ multiplex PCR, yet TCRdb's version contains in-frame clones alone and is incomplete. Among about 45,000 clones listed, 60% to 85% were seen once. This specimen consisted of peripheral blood, obtained on day 0 of AZD1222 vaccination. The receptors were gathered from an adult in good health.

This chain connects TRBV10-3 to TRBJ1-1, with D tentatively TRBD1 (6 bases). This CDR3 comprises 15 residues. Trimming took off 6 bases at V and 3 bases at J, with 17 bases between the two ends. CDR1 and CDR2 (germline): ENHRY, SYGVKD. The CDR3 nucleotides are TGTGCCATCAGCCCCAGGGGAGGGGAGGACACTGAAGCTTTCTTT. Its protein product is CAISPRGGEDTEAFF.

The chain employs TRBV6-1 and TRBJ1-1, with a weak D call TRBD1 (6 bases). Germline values: CDR1 MNHNS, CDR2 SASEGT. V was pared by 5 bases and J by 4 bases, with 11 bases between. This CDR3 comprises 13 residues. The CDR3 region is CASSWGTTTEAFF. The CDR3 bases are TGTGCCAGCAGTTGGGGGACAACCACTGAAGCTTTCTTT.

This chain uses TRBV5-1 with TRBJ2-2; D may be TRBD1 (6 bases). Germline CDR1 is SGHRS and CDR2 is YFSETQ. The V gene lost 4 bases and the J gene lost 1 base, with 11 bases spanning the gap. The length of the CDR3 is 15 residues. The CDR3 here is CASSTGQQNTGELFF. CDR3 nucleotide sequence: TGCGCCAGCAGCACTGGACAGCAGAACACCGGGGAGCTGTTTTTT.

This clone was detected a few times. This chain joins TRBV6-5 and TRBJ2-2; the D gene is possibly TRBD2 (6 bases). The CDR3 spans 15 residues. Germline CDR1 and CDR2: MNHEY and SVGAGI. Between the trimmed V and J ends, which lost 2 bases and 6 bases, there was a span of 13 bases. The CDR3 loop is CASSYATLASGELFF. In DNA form, the CDR3 reads TGTGCCAGCAGTTACGCCACACTAGCTTCCGGGGAGCTGTTTTTT.

This chain uses TRBV5-1 with TRBJ1-2; no clear D gene. CDR3 length: 13 residues. Germline V lookup: CDR1 SGHRS, CDR2 YFSETQ. The V end lost 4 bases, the J end lost 8 bases, and 15 bases lay between the germline ends. The CDR3 DNA reads TGCGCCAGCAGCGAAGGAGGCGGCTCGGGCTACACCTTC. Encoded protein: CASSEGGGSGYTF. The variable domain in full, with the rest retrieved from reference TRBV5-1 and TRBJ1-2, is KAGVTQTPRYLIKTRGQQVTLSCSPISGHRSVSWYQQTPGQGLQFLFEYFSETQRNKGNFPGRFSGRQFSNSRSEMNVSTLELGDSALYLCASSEGGGSGYTFGSGTRLTVV.

The rearrangement uses TRBV18 and TRBJ2-7; D gene ambiguous. The CDR3 spans 14 residues. Per the germline V gene, CDR1 is KGHSH and CDR2 is LQKENI. Trimming left V 3 bases short and J 5 bases short, with 14 bases between. The CDR3 protein is CASSPPALMDEQYF. The CDR3 DNA is TGTGCCAGCTCACCCCCGGCGTTGATGGACGAGCAGTACTTC.

V and J are TRBV7-9 and TRBJ1-2; TRBD1 matches 9 bases. CDR3 length equals 16 residues. CDR1 is SEHNR, CDR2 FQNEAQ, per germline (reference sequence). After removal of 6 bases from V and 4 bases from J, the junction contained 12 bases not matched to a gene. The CDR3 is CASSKGTGTISYGYTF. As DNA, the CDR3 is TGTGCCAGCAGTAAAGGGACAGGGACGATCAGCTATGGCTACACCTTC.

This sequence joins TRBV7-8 and TRBJ1-1; TRBD1 matches 9 bases. The CDR3 spans 17 residues. Trimming took 5 bases from V and 1 from J; bases not matched to a gene: 11. Germline-derived CDR1 and CDR2 are SGHVS and FQNEAQ. The DNA for the CDR3 is TGTGCCAGCAGCCAAAGGGGTACGGGACAGGGGAACACTGAAGCTTTCTTT. Translated, it gives CASSQRGTGQGNTEAFF.

The chain uses TRBV7-6 and TRBJ1-6; tentatively, D is TRBD1 (5 bases). Germline CDR1 is SGHVS and CDR2 is FNYEAQ. V lost 4 bases and J 7 bases, leaving 11 bases between the germline ends. This CDR3 region has 14 residues. The CDR3 bases are TGTGCCAGCAGCTCGGGACTTTTCAATTCACCCCTCCACTTT. It encodes CASSSGLFNSPLHF.

Here the CDR3 reads CASNPTGDGGYEQFF. CDR3 bases: TGTGCCAGCAATCCGACAGGGGACGGTGGGTATGAGCAGTTCTTC. J is TRBJ2-1 and V is TRBV25-1, with 8 bases aligning to TRBD1. With V trimmed by 7 bases and J by 8 bases, 13 bases remained unmatched. Germline loops: CDR1 MGHDK, CDR2 SYGVNS. There are 15 residues in the CDR3.

Concerning this clone itself: Germline is not matched at one junction end, which may reflect a read error. This chain connects TRBV12-3 or TRBV12-4 to TRBJ1-1; D is undetermined. The CDR3 sequence is 13 residues long. Written as DNA, the CDR3 is TGTGCCAGCACTTTAAAGTTGAACGCTGAAGCTTTCTTT. Its protein is CASTLKLNAEAFF.

The rearrangement links TRBV7-2 to TRBJ1-5, with a possible D match to TRBD1 (5 bases). V was trimmed by 6 bases and J by 5 bases, leaving 11 bases between them. The CDR3 runs to 13 residues. In germline, CDR1 is SGHTA, CDR2 FQGNSA. In nucleotides, the CDR3 is TGTGCCAGCAGGCAGGGAAAGGATCAGCCCCAGCATTTT. Residues: CASRQGKDQPQHF.

The chain is built from TRBV18 and TRBJ2-1, with a possible D match to TRBD1 (5 bases). Per germline, CDR1 KGHSH and CDR2 LQKENI. The CDR3 covers 14 residues. Trimming left V 0 bases short and J 6 bases short, with 9 bases between. Written as DNA, the CDR3 is TGTGCCAGCTCACCACCGGTCCAGGGCAATGAGCAGTTCTTC. Its translation: CASSPPVQGNEQFF.

The V and J genes are TRBV2 and TRBJ2-7; the D gene is possibly TRBD2 (6 bases). Germline assignment: CDR1 SNHLY and CDR2 FYNNEI. The V end was cut by 4 bases, the J end by 7 bases, with 14 bases between. The CDR3 is 13 amino acids. CDR3 sequence: CASSALLAREQYF. The DNA of the CDR3 is TGTGCCAGCAGTGCCCTACTAGCTCGGGAGCAGTACTTC.

This chain connects TRBV4-3 to TRBJ1-5, with TRBD1 as a possible D gene (6 bases). Trimming removed 2 bases from V and 2 bases from J, with 13 bases in between. This CDR3 spans 16 amino acids. Per germline, CDR1 LGHNA and CDR2 YSLEER. The CDR3 spells CASSQWGPGGNQPQHF. CDR3 DNA: TGCGCCAGCAGCCAATGGGGGCCTGGAGGCAATCAGCCCCAGCATTTT.